These 15 T cell receptor beta chains came from one sample sequenced in a study of blood T cell repertoires in COVID-19. Sequenced by immunoSEQ multiplex PCR; TCRdb stores in-frame clones only, minus some. The table lists roughly 350,000 clones, around nine tenths of them singletons. The specimen sequenced was peripheral blood. The receptor source for this set is a woman between 65 and 79 years old with COVID-19, enrolled during active disease.

As to this clone: This sample includes further DNA sequences coding for the same CDR3. The rearrangement joins TRBV12-3 or TRBV12-4 to TRBJ2-3; D is ambiguous. V gave up 3 bases and J gave up 5 bases, with 3 bases separating them. This CDR3 region has 11 residues. CDR3 residues: CASSFGDTQYF. The DNA of the CDR3 is TGTGCCAGCAGTTTCGGAGATACGCAGTATTTT.

This clone has a handful of counts. The V gene is TRBV12-3 or TRBV12-4, the J gene TRBJ2-7, with 9 bases fitting TRBD1. The trim removed 5 bases at V and 6 bases at J, leaving 5 bases unmatched. The CDR3 sequence is 13 residues long. DNA of the CDR3: TGTGCCAGCAGTCCACAGGGGGCAGGCGAGCAGTACTTC. Residues: CASSPQGAGEQYF.

This clone turned up a few times. The chain employs TRBV27 and TRBJ2-7; maybe TRBD2 (6 bases). The CDR3 runs to 14 residues. Trimming shortened V by 5 bases and J by 3 bases, and 14 bases separated the two germline ends. In germline, CDR1 is MNHEY, CDR2 SMNVEV (reference sequence). CDR3 protein: CASSLIEGGYEQYF. The CDR3 nucleotides are TGTGCCAGCAGTCTCATCGAGGGAGGCTACGAGCAGTACTTC.

This chain links TRBV23-1 with TRBJ1-5; D gene unclear. TRBV23-1 is an ORF; its function is uncertain. V was shortened by 0 bases and J by 4 bases, with 13 bases between the two germline ends. The CDR3 length is 16 residues. The CDR3 reads CASSQSNSNLNQPQHF. In DNA, the CDR3 is TGCGCCAGCAGTCAATCGAACAGCAACTTAAATCAGCCCCAGCATTTT.

The V gene is TRBV21-1, the J gene TRBJ2-7; TRBD1 reflects the table's D call only, with no check against the DNA. TRBV21-1 is termed a pseudogene. The length of the CDR3 is 18 residues. CDR3 bases: TGTGCCAGCAGCAAAGAACCGACAACTCCGTCAGAACGCTACGAGCAGTACTTC. Protein: CASSKEPTTPSERYEQYF.

This sequence joins TRBV5-4 and TRBJ1-5, with 10 bases fitting TRBD1. The CDR3 spans 17 residues. Trimming took 3 bases from V and 1 from J; bases not matched to a gene: 7. Germline loops: CDR1 SGHNT, CDR2 YYREEE (reference sequence). The CDR3 coding sequence is TGTGCCAGCAGCTCCTCGACAGGGGGCGCGAGCAATCAGCCCCAGCATTTT. The encoded protein is CASSSSTGGASNQPQHF.

This sequence joins TRBV28 and TRBJ1-5, with 10 bases aligning to TRBD1. The CDR3 totals 17 residues. V shed 3 bases and J 0 bases; nucleotides not matched to a gene: 5. Germline V CDR1 and CDR2: MDHEN, SYDVKM. The CDR3 DNA follows: TGTGCCAGCAGTTTCCCCGGGACAGGGGATAGCAATCAGCCCCAGCATTTT. Translation: CASSFPGTGDSNQPQHF.

CDR3 sequence: CASSQGIRQGVRTEAFF. CDR3 DNA sequence: TGCGCCAGCAGCCAGGGTATCCGACAGGGGGTTCGCACTGAAGCTTTCTTT. The J gene is TRBJ1-1, the V gene TRBV4-1, with 9 bases lining up with TRBD1. Germline CDR1 reads MGHRA; CDR2 reads YSYEKL. Unmatched junction bases numbered 12, after V lost 3 bases and J lost 4 bases. The CDR3 has 17 amino acids.

This clone appeared a single time. The J gene is TRBJ1-1, the V gene TRBV3-1 (or the pseudogene TRBV3-2), with D possibly matching TRBD1 (5 bases). Germline CDR1 LGHDT, CDR2 YNNKEL (reference sequence). Trimming stripped 5 bases from V and 3 bases from J, with 10 bases between. The CDR3 extends over 13 amino acids. CDR3 amino acids: CASSSGGDTEAFF. The CDR3 coding sequence is TGTGCCAGCAGCTCGGGGGGGGACACTGAAGCTTTCTTT.

The CDR3 DNA sequence: TGTGCCAGCAGGACAGGGGACCAGGGGGTTAACTATGGCTACACCTTC. This sequence encodes CASRTGDQGVNYGYTF. This rearrangement joins TRBV3-1 (or the pseudogene TRBV3-2) to TRBJ1-2, with TRBD1 identical over 8 bases. CDR3 length: 16 residues. Germline V gene data show CDR1 as LGHDT and CDR2 as YNNKEL (reference sequence). Germline trimming cut 6 bases from V and 1 base from J; bases unmatched to any gene: 10.

This clone was detected only a few times. This chain's CDR3 is CATGTFQETQYF. DNA of the CDR3: TGTGCCACCGGGACATTCCAAGAGACCCAGTACTTC. V usage is TRBV15 and J usage is TRBJ2-5; TRBD1 might be the D (6 bases). There are 12 residues in the CDR3. CDR1 is LNHNV, CDR2 YYDKDF, per germline (reference sequence). V lost 8 bases and J 1 base, leaving 8 bases between the germline ends.

This clone was observed a handful of times. This chain connects TRBV19 to TRBJ1-2, with D maybe TRBD1 (6 bases). V lost 7 bases and J lost 8, with 14 bases in between. CDR3 length: 12 residues. Germline CDR1 LNHDA, CDR2 SQIVND (reference sequence). The DNA of the CDR3 is TGTGCCAGTAAAATACAGGGAAAGGGCTACACCTTC. It is translated as CASKIQGKGYTF.

The chain joins TRBV7-3 to TRBJ2-1; 14 positions agree with TRBD2. The V and J ends lost 5 bases and 6 bases, in that order; junction bases with no gene match: 15. This CDR3 comprises 19 residues. The germline CDR1 and CDR2 sequences are SGHTA and FQGTGA. CDR3 amino acids: CASSTSGTSGGGLVNEQFF. CDR3 sequence (DNA): TGTGCCAGCAGCACCTCCGGGACTAGCGGGGGAGGGTTGGTCAATGAGCAGTTCTTC.

V and J are TRBV19 and TRBJ1-1, with D possibly TRBD1 on 5 matching bases. V was shortened by 0 bases and J by 5 bases, with 16 bases between the two germline ends. The CDR3 has 16 residues. CDR1 is LNHDA, CDR2 SQIVND, per germline (reference sequence). CDR3 coding DNA: TGTGCCAGTAGTATAGATCAGGGAAGAGGTCGGACTGAAGCTTTCTTT. It codes for CASSIDQGRGRTEAFF.

This chain uses TRBV5-8 with TRBJ1-4, with D uncertain. The V and J ends lost 0 bases and 7 bases respectively, with 7 bases between them. Germline lookup yields CDR1 SGHTS and CDR2 YDEGEE. This CDR3 has 13 residues. CDR3 sequence: CASSLDPSEKLFF. The CDR3 region has the DNA TGTGCCAGCAGCTTGGACCCTAGTGAAAAACTGTTTTTT.